This T cell receptor (beta chain) derives from a study of blood T cell repertoires in COVID-19. Authors' processing steps: Reference gene primer amplification in the assay estimated nucleated cell counts. Generated by immunoSEQ multiplex PCR, the TCRdb table keeps only in-frame clones and is missing some. Clone size and the V and J calls come from that table; the DNA yielded D and trimming. In the table there are a few hundred thousand clones, about 85% of which are singletons. CDR1 SNHLY and CDR2 FYNNEI come from the germline V gene. The CDR3 is 16 residues long. J gave up 7 bases and V 2 bases, and 9 bases lay outside the gene matches.

This receptor was obtained from a man aged 25-45 years who had recovered from COVID-19. The sample taken for sequencing was peripheral blood. The V call is TRBV2, the J call TRBJ1-4; TRBD1 aligns across 8 bases. CDR3: CASSERFSGGFEKLFF. DNA of the CDR3: TGTGCCAGCAGTGAACGATTTTCAGGGGGCTTTGAAAAACTGTTTTTT.